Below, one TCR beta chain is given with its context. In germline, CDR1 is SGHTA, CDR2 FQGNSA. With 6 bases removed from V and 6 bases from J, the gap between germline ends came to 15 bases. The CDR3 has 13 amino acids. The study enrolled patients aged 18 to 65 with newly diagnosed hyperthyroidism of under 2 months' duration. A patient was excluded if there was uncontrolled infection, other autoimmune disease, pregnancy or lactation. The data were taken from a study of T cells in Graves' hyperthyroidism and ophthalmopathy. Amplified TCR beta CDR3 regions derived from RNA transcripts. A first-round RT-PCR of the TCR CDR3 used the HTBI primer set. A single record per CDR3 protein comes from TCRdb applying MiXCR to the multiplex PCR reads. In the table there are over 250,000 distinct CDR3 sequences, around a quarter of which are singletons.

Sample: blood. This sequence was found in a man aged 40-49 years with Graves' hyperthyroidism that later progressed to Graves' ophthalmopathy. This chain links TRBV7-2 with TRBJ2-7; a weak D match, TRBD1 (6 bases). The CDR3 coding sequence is TGTGCCAGCAGGAGTGACAGGCTAACCGAGCAGTACTTC. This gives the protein CASRSDRLTEQYF.